These T cell receptor beta chains were read from a single sample in a study of molecular identifiers for immune sequencing clone quantification. TCRdb called the PCR reads again in MiXCR, with one record for every CDR3 protein. The profile covers 6,000 to 9,500 distinct CDR3 sequences, with around 30% appearing a single time and about 6.7% taken by the ten largest. The specimen sequenced was naive CD8+ T cells from blood, with Jurkat cell RNA spiked in. All receptors come from a human donor in good health. Some libraries in this study had Jurkat cell RNA spiked in. Each CDR3 is given without its conserved first and last residue. The order of the fields is CDR3 protein, V gene, J gene.

CDR3aa: ASSEVGGQPQH
v_gene: TRBV25-1
j_gene: TRBJ1-5

CDR3aa: ASTSWDRGNQPQH
v_gene: TRBV6-2/TRBV6-3
j_gene: TRBJ1-5

CDR3aa: ASSLGQYTEAF
v_gene: TRBV12-3/TRBV12-4
j_gene: TRBJ1-1

CDR3aa: ASARSNTEAF
v_gene: TRBV6-2/TRBV6-3
j_gene: TRBJ1-1

CDR3aa: ASSYGADRTSGSSKNIQY
v_gene: TRBV6-7
j_gene: TRBJ2-4

CDR3aa: ASSHHGTSGDYQETQY
v_gene: TRBV23-1
j_gene: TRBJ2-5

CDR3aa: ASRILHEQF
v_gene: TRBV12-3/TRBV12-4
j_gene: TRBJ2-1

CDR3aa: ASSPQGVGYEQY
v_gene: TRBV28
j_gene: TRBJ2-7

CDR3aa: ASRDGTYEQY
v_gene: TRBV6-5
j_gene: TRBJ2-7

CDR3aa: ASSIGGYSNQPQH
v_gene: TRBV19
j_gene: TRBJ1-5

CDR3aa: ASSFGGPTEAF
v_gene: TRBV7-9
j_gene: TRBJ1-1

CDR3aa: ASSLAVGADTQY
v_gene: TRBV12-3/TRBV12-4
j_gene: TRBJ2-3

CDR3aa: ASKGWGSGSFRADTQY
v_gene: TRBV12-3/TRBV12-4
j_gene: TRBJ2-3

CDR3aa: ASRDRGPDTQY
v_gene: TRBV28
j_gene: TRBJ2-3

CDR3aa: ASSWFGDQETQY
v_gene: TRBV27
j_gene: TRBJ2-5

CDR3aa: SGTSGRTDTQY
v_gene: TRBV29-1
j_gene: TRBJ2-3

CDR3aa: ASSYGQLNTEAF
v_gene: TRBV6-5
j_gene: TRBJ1-1

CDR3aa: ASSLAGSTDTQY
v_gene: TRBV7-9
j_gene: TRBJ2-3

CDR3aa: ASSQAGLPEQY
v_gene: TRBV4-2
j_gene: TRBJ2-7

CDR3aa: ASSLSTVPETQY
v_gene: TRBV27
j_gene: TRBJ2-5

CDR3aa: ASSYSSGTKTQY
v_gene: TRBV6-5
j_gene: TRBJ2-5

CDR3aa: ASSPPDLSSDTQY
v_gene: TRBV18
j_gene: TRBJ2-3

CDR3aa: ASSETGGAEETQY
v_gene: TRBV28
j_gene: TRBJ2-5

CDR3aa: ASSPSTYEQY
v_gene: TRBV6-6
j_gene: TRBJ2-7

CDR3aa: ASSGYGQGVSGANVLT
v_gene: TRBV9
j_gene: TRBJ2-6

CDR3aa: ASSLEVGTSTDTQY
v_gene: TRBV7-9
j_gene: TRBJ2-3

CDR3aa: SVEEGLRTSGSYEQY
v_gene: TRBV29-1
j_gene: TRBJ2-7

CDR3aa: ASSKKWGQPGNTEAF
v_gene: TRBV21-1
j_gene: TRBJ1-1

CDR3aa: ASSLVRLEQF
v_gene: TRBV11-2
j_gene: TRBJ2-1

CDR3aa: ASSSSAIQF
v_gene: TRBV7-2
j_gene: .

CDR3aa: ASSRNGAPKTIQY
v_gene: TRBV4-3
j_gene: TRBJ2-4

CDR3aa: ASSVATSGNNEQF
v_gene: TRBV9
j_gene: TRBJ2-1

CDR3aa: ASRESPLGEQF
v_gene: TRBV7-6
j_gene: TRBJ2-1

CDR3aa: ASSEFETEDTEAF
v_gene: TRBV25-1
j_gene: TRBJ1-1

CDR3aa: ASSVGLGIPKNIQY
v_gene: TRBV9
j_gene: TRBJ2-4

CDR3aa: ACRPEPNTEAF
v_gene: TRBV4-2
j_gene: TRBJ1-1

CDR3aa: ASSQEQGRTDTQY
v_gene: TRBV4-2
j_gene: TRBJ2-3

CDR3aa: ASSLLGRSANTGELF
v_gene: TRBV6-2/TRBV6-3
j_gene: TRBJ2-2